Included here is one T cell receptor (beta chain) sequence, with context. The assay was immunoSEQ multiplex PCR, and TCRdb's table has in-frame clones only and misses some. The sample includes about 55,000 clones, 95% to 98% seen only once; the top ten take 0.55% to 0.65%. The CDR3 consists of 13 residues. The V segment lost 5 bases and the J segment 7 bases; nucleotides outside the gene matches: 8. Germline V CDR1 and CDR2: SGHRS, YFSETQ. These data belong to a study of siplizumab effects on memory and regulatory T cells. Sequenced input: naive CD4+ T cells sorted from blood. This rearrangement joins TRBV5-1 to TRBJ1-1, with 7 bases identical to TRBD1. The clonotype comes from a human donor in good health. In nucleotides, the CDR3 is TGCGCCAGCAGTTCAGGGGGTTCTCATGAAGCTTTCTTT. This gives the protein CASSSGGSHEAFF.